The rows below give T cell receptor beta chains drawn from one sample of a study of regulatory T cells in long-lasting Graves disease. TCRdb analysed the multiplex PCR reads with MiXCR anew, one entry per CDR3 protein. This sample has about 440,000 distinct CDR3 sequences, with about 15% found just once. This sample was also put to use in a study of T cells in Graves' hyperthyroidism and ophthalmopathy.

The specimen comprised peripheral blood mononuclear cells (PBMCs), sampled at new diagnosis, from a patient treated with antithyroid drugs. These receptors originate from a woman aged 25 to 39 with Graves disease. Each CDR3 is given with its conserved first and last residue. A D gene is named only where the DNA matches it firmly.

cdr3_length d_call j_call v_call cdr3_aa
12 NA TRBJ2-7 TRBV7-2 CASSGDKYEQYF
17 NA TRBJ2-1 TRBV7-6 CASSLLSGMTPYNEQFF
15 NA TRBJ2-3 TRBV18 CASSPSGSCADTQYF
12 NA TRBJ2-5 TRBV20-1 CSAARQQETQYF
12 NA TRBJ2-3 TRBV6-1 CATKGNTDTQYF
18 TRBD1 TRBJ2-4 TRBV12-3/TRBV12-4 CASSPAASTGGGGNIQYF
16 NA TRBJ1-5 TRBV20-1 CSARAQGPTNNQPQHF
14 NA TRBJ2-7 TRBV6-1 CASSETGGDYEQYF
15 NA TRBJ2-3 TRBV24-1 CATSDPATSSDTQYF
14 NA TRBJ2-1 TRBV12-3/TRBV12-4 CASLRGGSYNEQFF
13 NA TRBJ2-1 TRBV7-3 CASSPRGDNEQFF
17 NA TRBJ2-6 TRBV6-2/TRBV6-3 CASTPAHSSSGANVLTF
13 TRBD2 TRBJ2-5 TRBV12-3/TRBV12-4 CASRRGGQETQYF
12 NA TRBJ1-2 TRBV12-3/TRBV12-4 CASSFTPYGYTF
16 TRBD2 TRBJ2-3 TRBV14 CASSPRTSGMTDTQYF
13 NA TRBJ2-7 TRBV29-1 CSALPQGGYEQYF
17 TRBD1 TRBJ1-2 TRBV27 CASSQTRTGVRAFGYTF
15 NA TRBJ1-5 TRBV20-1 CSARRGWGGNQPQHF
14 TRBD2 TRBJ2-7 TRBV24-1 CATQPSGRTSEQYF
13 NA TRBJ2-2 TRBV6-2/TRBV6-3 CASRATLGGELFF
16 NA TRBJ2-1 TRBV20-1 CSARDHTRLNYNEQFF
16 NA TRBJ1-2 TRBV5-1 CASSLSGDHRLHGYTF
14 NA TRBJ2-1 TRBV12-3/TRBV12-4 CASSLLDTRNEQFF
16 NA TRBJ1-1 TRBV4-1 CASSQVPTLRNTDAFF
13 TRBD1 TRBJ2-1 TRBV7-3 CASSQTGHNEQFF
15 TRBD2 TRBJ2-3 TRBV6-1 CASILGSGGRDTQYF
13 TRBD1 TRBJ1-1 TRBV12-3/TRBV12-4 CASSPPGDREAFF
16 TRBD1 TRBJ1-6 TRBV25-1 CASSITGGGYNSPLHF
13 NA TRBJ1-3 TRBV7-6 CASSLGGVNTIYF
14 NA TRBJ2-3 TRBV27 CASSLKYPADTQYF
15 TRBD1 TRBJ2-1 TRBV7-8 CASSSLLGQGNEQFF
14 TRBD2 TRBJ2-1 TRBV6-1 CASREREFYNEQFF
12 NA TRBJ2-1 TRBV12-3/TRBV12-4 CASSFPNAEQFF
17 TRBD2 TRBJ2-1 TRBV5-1 CASSLGLAGTSYNEQFF
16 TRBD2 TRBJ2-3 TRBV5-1 CASSLGLALNTDTQYF